This is a list of T cell receptor beta chains from one sample in a study of cytomegalovirus exposure and HLA in healthy donors. Generated by immunoSEQ multiplex PCR, the TCRdb table keeps only in-frame clones and is missing some. In the table there are 95,000 to 150,000 clones, about 80% of which are singletons. Material for sequencing was PBMCs. Receptor source: a middle-aged woman in good health and CMV-seropositive. Each CDR3 is given with its conserved first and last residue. The D gene is left open where the match is weak. For some rows the clone size is stated as once, few or many, or as a class when expanded; others skip it.

>TRBJ1-2|-|-|TRBV19
TGTGCCAGTAGTATCCCGAATCGGGGCTACACCTTC
CASSIPNRGYTF
>TRBJ2-1|TRBD2|few|TRBV6-1
TGTGCCAGCAGTGACCTAGCGGGATCCCGCAATGAGCAGTTCTTC
CASSDLAGSRNEQFF
>TRBJ1-6|-|-|TRBV5-1
TGCGCCAGCAGCTTGCAGGGTGAGAATTCACCCCTCCACTTT
CASSLQGENSPLHF
>TRBJ2-5|TRBD2|-|TRBV4-1
TGCGCCAGCAGCCAAGTATTACTAGCGGGAGAGACCCAGTACTTC
CASSQVLLAGETQYF
>TRBJ2-7|-|-|TRBV7-2
TGTGCCAGCAGCTTGGGGCGGGAGCAGTACTTC
CASSLGREQYF
>TRBJ2-3|TRBD2|few|TRBV4-2
TGTGCCAGCAGCCAAACCTCCGGGACTAGCGGGAGGGGTGATACGCAGTATTTT
CASSQTSGTSGRGDTQYF
>TRBJ2-5|-|-|TRBV29-1
TGCAGCGTTGATACAGGCCAAGAGACCCAGTACTTC
CSVDTGQETQYF
>TRBJ2-1|TRBD1|once|TRBV6-5
TGTGCCAGCAGTTACTTCGGGACAGGGAGGCTCAATGAGCAGTTCTTC
CASSYFGTGRLNEQFF
>TRBJ1-1|TRBD1|once|TRBV6-1
TGTGCCAGCACCCGACAGGGGGGGAACACTGAAGCTTTCTTT
CASTRQGGNTEAFF
>TRBJ2-7|TRBD1|-|TRBV19
TGTGCCAGTACCCTCAGGTCGGGACAGGGTGTCAACGAGCAGTACTTC
CASTLRSGQGVNEQYF
>TRBJ1-4|-|-|TRBV19
TGTGCCAGTAGGGACAGCTATAATGAAAAACTGTTTTTT
CASRDSYNEKLFF
>TRBJ2-2|-|-|TRBV27
TGTGCCAGCAGTTTAACGGGGGGGGAGCTGTTTTTT
CASSLTGGELFF
>TRBJ2-1|-|-|TRBV5-8
TGTGCCAGCAGCTTGGGGGAGCCCTACAATGAGCAGTTCTTC
CASSLGEPYNEQFF
>TRBJ2-1|-|-|TRBV2
TGTGCCAGCAGTGAGCAACAGGGTACCTACAATGAGCAGTTCTTC
CASSEQQGTYNEQFF
>TRBJ2-6|-|-|TRBV5-6
TGTGCCAGCAGCTTGAGGCGGCACCCTGGGGCCAACGTCCTGACTTTC
CASSLRRHPGANVLTF
>TRBJ2-7|-|once|TRBV6-1
TGTGCCAGCAGTGAATTTGGCAGTTACTACGAGCAGTACTTC
CASSEFGSYYEQYF
>TRBJ2-1|-|-|TRBV5-4
TGTGCCAGCAGGCCCGGCTCCGGGAGCTCCTACAATGAGCAGTTCTTC
CASRPGSGSSYNEQFF
>TRBJ2-7|TRBD2|-|TRBV5-4
TGTGCCAGCAGCTTGGAATCGGGGGGAAGGCAGTACTTC
CASSLESGGRQYF
>TRBJ2-3|TRBD2|-|TRBV7-2
TGTGCCAGCAGCTTATGGGGAGGGAGGGCCGGGGCAGATACGCAGTATTTT
CASSLWGGRAGADTQYF
>TRBJ2-7|TRBD1|once|TRBV2
TGTGCCAGCAGGAAATGGGACAGCTCCTACGAGCAGTACTTC
CASRKWDSSYEQYF